The sequence of this T cell receptor (beta chain) was determined in a study of shared clonotypes between healthy human individuals. In the study overall: Every donor yielded three CD4 naive, three CD4 memory, two CD8 naive and one CD8 memory plate. Findings of the study overall: Generally, naive subsets came out with larger estimated richness than memory subsets. Deeper or shallower sequencing was expected to change how clonotypes are shared among donors. It was observed that roughly 5.5% of naive CD4 clonotypes were shared across a few donors.

TCRdb's table, derived via immunoSEQ multiplex PCR, lists solely in-frame clones and lacks some. The repertoire consists of under 2,500,000 clones, with 95% occurring once and the leading ten covering roughly 0.13%. The germline gives CDR1 ENHRY, CDR2 SYGVKD. CDR3 length equals 19 residues. V lost 6 bases to trimming and J lost 7 bases; unmatched junction nucleotides: 21. A note on this clone: Its target is not known.

The receptor's source is a man between 18 and 29 years old in good health. The rearrangement joins TRBV10-3 to TRBJ2-1; 10 bases match TRBD2. Sequenced sample: naive CD4+ T cells sorted from blood. Subset reported: CD45RA+ positively selected. The CDR3 reads CAISSAAAGTSALGNEQFF. DNA for the CDR3: TGTGCCATCAGCTCCGCCGCAGCCGGGACTAGCGCCCTCGGAAATGAGCAGTTCTTC.